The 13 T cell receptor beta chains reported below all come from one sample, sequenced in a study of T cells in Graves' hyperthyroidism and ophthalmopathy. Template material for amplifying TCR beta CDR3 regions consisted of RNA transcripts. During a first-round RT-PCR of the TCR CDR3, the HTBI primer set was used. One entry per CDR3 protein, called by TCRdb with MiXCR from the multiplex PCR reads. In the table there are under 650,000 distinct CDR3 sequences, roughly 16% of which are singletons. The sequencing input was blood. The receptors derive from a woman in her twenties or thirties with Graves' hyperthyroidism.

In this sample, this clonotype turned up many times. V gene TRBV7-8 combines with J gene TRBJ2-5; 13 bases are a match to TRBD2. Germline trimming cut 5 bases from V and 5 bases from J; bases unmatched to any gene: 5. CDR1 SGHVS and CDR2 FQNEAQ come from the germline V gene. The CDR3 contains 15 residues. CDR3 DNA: TGTGCCAGCAGCCCCTGGACTAGCGGGAGTGAGACCCAGTACTTC. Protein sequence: CASSPWTSGSETQYF.

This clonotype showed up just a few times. The CDR3 protein is CSAQSPLGELFF. CDR3 nucleotide sequence: TGCAGCGCCCAAAGTCCTCTAGGGGAGCTGTTTTTT. J is TRBJ2-2 and V is TRBV29-1, with D unclear. Germline V gene data show CDR1 as SQVTM and CDR2 as ANQGSEA. V was trimmed by 7 bases and J by 8 bases, leaving 14 bases between them. This CDR3 is built from 12 residues.

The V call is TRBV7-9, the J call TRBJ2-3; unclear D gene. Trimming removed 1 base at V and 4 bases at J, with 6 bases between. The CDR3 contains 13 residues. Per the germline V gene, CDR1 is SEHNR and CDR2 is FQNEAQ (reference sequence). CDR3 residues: CASSLVWPDTQYF. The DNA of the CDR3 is TGTGCCAGCAGCTTAGTGTGGCCAGATACGCAGTATTTT.

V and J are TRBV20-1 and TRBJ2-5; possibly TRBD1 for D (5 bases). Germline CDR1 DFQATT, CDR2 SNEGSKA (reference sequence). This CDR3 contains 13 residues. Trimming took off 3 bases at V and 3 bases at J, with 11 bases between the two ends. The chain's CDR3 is CSARGLSKETQYF. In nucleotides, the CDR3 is TGCAGTGCTAGGGGGCTATCAAAAGAGACCCAGTACTTC.

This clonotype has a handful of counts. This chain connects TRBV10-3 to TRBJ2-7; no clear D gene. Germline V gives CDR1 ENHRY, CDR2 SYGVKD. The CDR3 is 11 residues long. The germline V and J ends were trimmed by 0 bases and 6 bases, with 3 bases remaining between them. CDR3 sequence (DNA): TGTGCCATCAGTGAGTCTTCCGAGCAGTACTTC. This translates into CAISESSEQYF.

The CDR3 region has the DNA TGCGCCAGCAGCTTGGCGGCTAGCGGCGGGAGCACAGATACGCAGTATTTT. Protein sequence: CASSLAASGGSTDTQYF. The chain carries TRBV5-1 and TRBJ2-3; 7 bases line up with TRBD2. CDR3 length equals 17 residues. Germline trimming cut 0 bases from V and 0 bases from J; bases unmatched to any gene: 7. Germline values: CDR1 SGHRS, CDR2 YFSETQ.

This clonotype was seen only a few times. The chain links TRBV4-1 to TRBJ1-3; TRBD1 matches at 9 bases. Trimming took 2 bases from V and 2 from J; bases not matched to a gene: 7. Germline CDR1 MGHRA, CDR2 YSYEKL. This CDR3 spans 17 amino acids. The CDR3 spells CASSQQPDRGTGNTIYF. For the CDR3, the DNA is TGCGCCAGCAGCCAACAACCCGACAGGGGGACTGGAAACACCATATATTTT.

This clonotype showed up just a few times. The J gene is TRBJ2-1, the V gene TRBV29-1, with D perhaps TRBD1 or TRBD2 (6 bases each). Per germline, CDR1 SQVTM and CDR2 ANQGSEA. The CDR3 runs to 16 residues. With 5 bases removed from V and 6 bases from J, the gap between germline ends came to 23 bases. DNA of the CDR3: TGCAGCGTTCCGGTGGGGGGCCAATTTGGGGTCAATGAGCAGTTCTTC. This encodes CSVPVGGQFGVNEQFF.

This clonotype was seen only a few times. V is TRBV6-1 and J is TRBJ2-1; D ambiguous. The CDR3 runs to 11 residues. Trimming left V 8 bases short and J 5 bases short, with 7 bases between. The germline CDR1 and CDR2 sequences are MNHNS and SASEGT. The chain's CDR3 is CASCRDNEQFF. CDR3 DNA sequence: TGTGCCAGCTGTCGAGACAATGAGCAGTTCTTC.

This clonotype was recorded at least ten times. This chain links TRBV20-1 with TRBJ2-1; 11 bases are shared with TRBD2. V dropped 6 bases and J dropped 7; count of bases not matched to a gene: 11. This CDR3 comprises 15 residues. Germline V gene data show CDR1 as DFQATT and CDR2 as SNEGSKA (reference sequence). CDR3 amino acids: CSANSGRAEYNEQFF. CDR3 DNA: TGCAGTGCCAATAGCGGGAGGGCCGAATATAATGAGCAGTTCTTC.

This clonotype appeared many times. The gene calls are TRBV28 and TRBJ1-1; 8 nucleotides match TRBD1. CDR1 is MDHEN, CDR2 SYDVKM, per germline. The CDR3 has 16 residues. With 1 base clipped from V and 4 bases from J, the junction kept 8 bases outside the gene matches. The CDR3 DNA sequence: TGTGCCAGCAGTTTATCGGAACAAACAGGGGGCACTGAAGCTTTCTTT. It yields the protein CASSLSEQTGGTEAFF.

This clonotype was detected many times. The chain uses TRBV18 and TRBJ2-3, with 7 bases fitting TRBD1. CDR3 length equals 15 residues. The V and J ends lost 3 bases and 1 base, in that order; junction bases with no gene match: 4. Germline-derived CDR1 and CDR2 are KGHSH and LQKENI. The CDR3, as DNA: TGTGCCAGCTCACCTCTTGACAGGGGCACAGATACGCAGTATTTT. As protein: CASSPLDRGTDTQYF.

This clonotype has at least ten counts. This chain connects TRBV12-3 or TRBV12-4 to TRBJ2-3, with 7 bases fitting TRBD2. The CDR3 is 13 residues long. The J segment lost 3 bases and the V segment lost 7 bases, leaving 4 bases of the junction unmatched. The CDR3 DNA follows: TGTGCCAGCAAGGTACTAGCGACAGATACGCAGTATTTT. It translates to CASKVLATDTQYF.